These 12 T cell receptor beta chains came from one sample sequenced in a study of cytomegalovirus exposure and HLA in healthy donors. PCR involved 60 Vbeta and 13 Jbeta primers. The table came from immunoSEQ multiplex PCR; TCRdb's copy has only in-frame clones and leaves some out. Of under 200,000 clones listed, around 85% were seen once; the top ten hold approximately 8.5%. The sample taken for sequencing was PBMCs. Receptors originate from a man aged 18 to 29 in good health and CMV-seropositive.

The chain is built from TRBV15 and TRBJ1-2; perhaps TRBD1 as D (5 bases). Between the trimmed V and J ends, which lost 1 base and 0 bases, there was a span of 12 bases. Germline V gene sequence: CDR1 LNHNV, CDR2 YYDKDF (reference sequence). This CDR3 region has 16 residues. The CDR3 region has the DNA TGTGCCACCAGCAGAGGGGGCGGACAAACTAACTATGGCTACACCTTC. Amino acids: CATSRGGGQTNYGYTF.

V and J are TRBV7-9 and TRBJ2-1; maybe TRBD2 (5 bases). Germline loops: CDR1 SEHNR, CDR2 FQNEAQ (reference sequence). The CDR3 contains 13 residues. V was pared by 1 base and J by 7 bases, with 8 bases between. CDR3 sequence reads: CASSLDGVNEQFF. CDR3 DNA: TGTGCCAGCAGCTTAGACGGGGTTAATGAGCAGTTCTTC.

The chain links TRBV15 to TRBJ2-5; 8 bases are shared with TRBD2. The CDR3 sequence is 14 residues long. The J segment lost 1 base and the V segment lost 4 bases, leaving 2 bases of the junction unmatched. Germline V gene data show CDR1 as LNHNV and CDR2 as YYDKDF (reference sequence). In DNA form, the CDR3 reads TGTGCCACCAGCAAGCGGGGGCTCCAAGAGACCCAGTACTTC. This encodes CATSKRGLQETQYF. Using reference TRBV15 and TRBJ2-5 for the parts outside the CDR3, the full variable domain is DAMVIQNPRYQVTQFGKPVTLSCSQTLNHNVMYWYQQKSSQAPKLLFHYYDKDFNNEADTPDNFQSRRPNTSFCFLDIRSPGLGDTAMYLCATSKRGLQETQYFGPGTRLLVL.

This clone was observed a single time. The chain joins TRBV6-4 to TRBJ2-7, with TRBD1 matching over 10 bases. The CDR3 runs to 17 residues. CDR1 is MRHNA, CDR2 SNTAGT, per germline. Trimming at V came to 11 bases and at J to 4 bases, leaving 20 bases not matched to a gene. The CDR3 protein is CAPKGTGTGEGEYEQYF. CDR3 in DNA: TGTGCCCCCAAGGGTACCGGGACAGGGGAAGGGGAGTACGAGCAGTACTTC.

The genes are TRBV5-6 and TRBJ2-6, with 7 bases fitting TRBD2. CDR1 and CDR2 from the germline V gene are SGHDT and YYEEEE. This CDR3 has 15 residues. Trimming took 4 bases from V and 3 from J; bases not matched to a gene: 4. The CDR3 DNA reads TGTGCCAGCAGCGGGGGGGTAGGTGGGGCCAACGTCCTGACTTTC. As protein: CASSGGVGGANVLTF.

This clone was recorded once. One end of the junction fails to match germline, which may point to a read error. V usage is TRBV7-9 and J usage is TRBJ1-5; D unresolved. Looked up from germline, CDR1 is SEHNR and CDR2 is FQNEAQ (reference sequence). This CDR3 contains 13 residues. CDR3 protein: CSSSRTTNQPQHF. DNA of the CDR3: TGTTCCAGCAGCCGTACAACAAATCAGCCCCAGCATTTT. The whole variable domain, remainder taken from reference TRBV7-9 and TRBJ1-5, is DTGVSQNPRHKITKRGQNVTFRCDPISEHNRLYWYRQTLGQGPEFLTYFQNEAQLEKSRLLSDRFSAERPKGSFSTLEIQRTEQGDSAMYLCSSSRTTNQPQHFGDGTRLSIL.

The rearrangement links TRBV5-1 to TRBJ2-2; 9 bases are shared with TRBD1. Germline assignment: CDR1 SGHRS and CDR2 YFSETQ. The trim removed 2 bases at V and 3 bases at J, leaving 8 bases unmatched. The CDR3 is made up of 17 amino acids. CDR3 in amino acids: CASSFPGQGSYTGELFF. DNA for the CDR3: TGCGCCAGCAGCTTCCCGGGACAGGGAAGCTACACCGGGGAGCTGTTTTTT.

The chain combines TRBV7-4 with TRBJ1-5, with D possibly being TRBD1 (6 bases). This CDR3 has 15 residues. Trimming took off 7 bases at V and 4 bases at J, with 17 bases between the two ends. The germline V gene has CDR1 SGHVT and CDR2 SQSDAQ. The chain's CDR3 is CASTMGGGPNQPQHF. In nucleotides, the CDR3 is TGTGCCAGCACAATGGGTGGGGGCCCGAATCAGCCCCAGCATTTT. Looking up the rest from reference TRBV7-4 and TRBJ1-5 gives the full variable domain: GAGVSQSPRYKVAKRGRDVALRCDSISGHVTLYWYRQTLGQGSEVLTYSQSDAQRDKSGRPSGRFSAERPERSVSTLKIQRTEQGDSAVYLCASTMGGGPNQPQHFGDGTRLSIL.

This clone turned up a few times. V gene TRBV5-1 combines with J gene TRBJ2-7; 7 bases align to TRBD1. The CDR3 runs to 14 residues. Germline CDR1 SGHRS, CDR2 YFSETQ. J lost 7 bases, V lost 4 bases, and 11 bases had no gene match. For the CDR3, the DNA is TGCGCCAGCAGCATCCGACAGGGCCCTAGGGAGCAGTACTTC. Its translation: CASSIRQGPREQYF.

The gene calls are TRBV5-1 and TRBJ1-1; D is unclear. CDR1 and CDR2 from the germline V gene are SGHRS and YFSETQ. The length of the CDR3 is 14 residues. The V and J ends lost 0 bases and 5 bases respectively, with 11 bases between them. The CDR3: CASSLANRGTEAFF. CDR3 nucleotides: TGCGCCAGCAGCTTGGCCAACCGGGGAACTGAAGCTTTCTTT.

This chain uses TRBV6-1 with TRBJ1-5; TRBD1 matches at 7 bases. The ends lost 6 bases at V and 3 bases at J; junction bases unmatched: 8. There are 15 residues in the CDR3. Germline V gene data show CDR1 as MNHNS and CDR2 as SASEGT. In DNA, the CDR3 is TGTGCCAGCAGGGAGATAGGGGGCTCCAATCAGCCCCAGCATTTT. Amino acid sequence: CASREIGGSNQPQHF.

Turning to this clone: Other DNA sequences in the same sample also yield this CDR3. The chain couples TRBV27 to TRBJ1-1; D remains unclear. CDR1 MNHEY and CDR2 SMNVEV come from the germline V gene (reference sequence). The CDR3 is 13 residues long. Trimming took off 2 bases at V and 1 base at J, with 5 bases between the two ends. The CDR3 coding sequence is TGTGCCAGCAGTTTAGCGGGGAACACTGAAGCTTTCTTT. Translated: CASSLAGNTEAFF.